These 15 T cell receptor beta chains came from one sample sequenced in a study of blood T cell repertoires in COVID-19. Profiled with immunoSEQ multiplex PCR; TCRdb holds only in-frame clones, not every one. This sample carries about 480,000 clones, about 88% of them seen once, and the ten largest clones take 7.5% to 9.5%. Source material: peripheral blood. The receptors were gathered from a woman in her forties or fifties with COVID-19, enrolled during active disease.

The rearrangement uses TRBV6-5 and TRBJ2-2; weak D call: TRBD1 (6 bases). Trimming took 7 bases from V and 3 from J, leaving 9 bases between them. The CDR3 sequence is 13 residues long. From germline, CDR1 is MNHEY and CDR2 SVGAGI. CDR3 nucleotide sequence: TGTGCCAGCATTACAGGGTACACCGGGGAGCTGTTTTTT. As protein: CASITGYTGELFF.

A remark on this clone: Additional DNA sequences in this sample encode the identical CDR3. The genes are TRBV29-1 and TRBJ1-1, with a possible D match to TRBD1 (6 bases). This CDR3 has 12 residues. CDR1 is SQVTM, CDR2 ANQGSEA, per germline. Trimming pared 3 bases from V and 2 bases from J, leaving 7 bases between. The CDR3 DNA is TGCAGCGTTGACAGGGGAAACACTGAAGCTTTCTTT. Residues: CSVDRGNTEAFF.

This sequence joins TRBV7-9 and TRBJ2-3, with D perhaps matching TRBD2 (6 bases). Germline CDR1 SEHNR, CDR2 FQNEAQ (reference sequence). CDR3 length: 14 residues. Trimming pared 4 bases from V and 4 bases from J, leaving 12 bases between. The CDR3 here is CASSSLSGADTQYF. CDR3 DNA: TGTGCCAGCAGCTCACTGTCGGGGGCAGATACGCAGTATTTT. The whole variable domain, remainder taken from reference TRBV7-9 and TRBJ2-3, is DTGVSQNPRHKITKRGQNVTFRCDPISEHNRLYWYRQTLGQGPEFLTYFQNEAQLEKSRLLSDRFSAERPKGSFSTLEIQRTEQGDSAMYLCASSSLSGADTQYFGPGTRLTVL.

J is TRBJ2-3 and V is TRBV19; the D is unclear. The CDR3 is made up of 14 amino acids. V was cut by 1 base and J by 0 bases, with 5 bases left in between. Looked up from germline, CDR1 is LNHDA and CDR2 is SQIVND (reference sequence). The CDR3 spells CASSIGQSTDTQYF. The CDR3 nucleotides read TGTGCCAGTAGTATAGGTCAGAGCACAGATACGCAGTATTTT.

The chain carries TRBV7-2 and TRBJ1-1, with a weak D call TRBD1 (6 bases). The V gene's germline CDR1 is SGHTA and CDR2 FQGNSA. The ends were cut back, 2 bases at V and 2 bases at J, with 12 bases in the middle. The CDR3 covers 15 residues. In DNA form, the CDR3 reads TGTGCCAGCAGCTTAACGCAGGGGCCTAACACTGAAGCTTTCTTT. It yields the protein CASSLTQGPNTEAFF.

This chain joins TRBV5-4 and TRBJ2-1; 7 bases agree with TRBD2. This CDR3 contains 15 residues. V dropped 3 bases and J dropped 10; count of bases not matched to a gene: 13. CDR1 SGHNT and CDR2 YYREEE come from the germline V gene (reference sequence). In DNA form, the CDR3 reads TGTGCCAGCAGCTCACTTGGGAGGGAAGAAGTCGAGCAGTTCTTC. Its translation is CASSSLGREEVEQFF.

Only a few counts were recorded for this clone. The sample carries other DNA sequences with the same CDR3. The J gene is TRBJ1-1, the V gene TRBV12-3 or TRBV12-4; 10 nucleotides line up with TRBD1. The CDR3 length is 13 residues. The trim removed 6 bases at V and 5 bases at J, leaving 3 bases unmatched. The CDR3 DNA reads TGTGCCAGCAGCCCGGGACAGGGGACTGAAGCTTTCTTT. It is translated as CASSPGQGTEAFF.

The chain links TRBV24-1 to TRBJ2-3, with 7 bases aligning to TRBD1. The CDR3 totals 16 residues. CDR1 KGHDR and CDR2 SFDVKD come from the germline V gene. V shed 3 bases and J 0 bases; nucleotides not matched to a gene: 5. The CDR3, as DNA: TGTGCCACCAGTGATACCGACAGGGCTAGCACAGATACGCAGTATTTT. It yields the protein CATSDTDRASTDTQYF.

CDR3 sequence reads: CASSEAIDSRYEQYF. The CDR3 DNA reads TGTGCCAGCAGTGAAGCCATCGACAGCCGCTACGAGCAGTACTTC. V and J are TRBV6-1 and TRBJ2-7, with D tentatively TRBD1 (5 bases). Germline values: CDR1 MNHNS, CDR2 SASEGT. The CDR3 consists of 15 residues. Trimming took 0 bases from V and 3 from J, leaving 12 bases between them.

This clone came up once. The chain recombines TRBV5-8 with TRBJ2-7, with a weak D call TRBD2 (6 bases). CDR3 size: 14 residues. From germline, CDR1 is SGHTS and CDR2 YDEGEE. V lost 4 bases and J 3 bases, leaving 14 bases between the germline ends. The CDR3: CASSRRLEDYEQYF. The CDR3 coding sequence is TGTGCCAGCAGCCGCAGACTAGAGGACTACGAGCAGTACTTC.

This clone was recorded only once. The chain employs TRBV5-1 and TRBJ2-3; TRBD2 aligns across 11 bases. The CDR3 consists of 15 residues. Germline CDR1 and CDR2: SGHRS and YFSETQ. The V segment lost 6 bases and the J segment 6 bases; nucleotides outside the gene matches: 9. CDR3 protein: CASNPLAGGEDTQYF. The CDR3 DNA reads as TGCGCCAGCAATCCCCTAGCGGGGGGAGAGGATACGCAGTATTTT.

A note on this clone: This CDR3 is also generated by other DNA sequences in the sample. V gene TRBV11-2 combines with J gene TRBJ1-1; D is perhaps TRBD1 (5 bases). Trimming took off 0 bases at V and 5 bases at J, with 7 bases between the two ends. This CDR3 is built from 13 residues. Germline CDR1 SGHAT, CDR2 FQNNGV. This chain's CDR3 is CASSLERGTEAFF. CDR3 bases: TGTGCCAGCAGCTTAGAACGGGGGACTGAAGCTTTCTTT.

The J gene is TRBJ1-1, the V gene TRBV10-3, with a tentative D call TRBD1 (6 bases). This CDR3 is built from 16 residues. In germline, CDR1 is ENHRY, CDR2 SYGVKD. V lost 4 bases to trimming and J lost 0 bases, with 15 bases between them. As DNA, the CDR3 is TGTGCCATCAGTGGTATCCAGGGGATTATGAACACTGAAGCTTTCTTT. It specifies CAISGIQGIMNTEAFF.

This clone was picked up one time. The chain employs TRBV2 and TRBJ2-1, with 11 bases that match TRBD2. The CDR3 is 15 residues long. V was pared by 6 bases and J by 4 bases, with 5 bases of the junction left unmatched. From germline, CDR1 is SNHLY and CDR2 FYNNEI. The CDR3 DNA follows: TGTGCCAGCAGCCCTAGCGGGGGGAGATACAATGAGCAGTTCTTC. This translates into CASSPSGGRYNEQFF.

The chain carries TRBV5-1 and TRBJ2-7, with D possibly TRBD1 on 5 matching bases. This CDR3 has 13 amino acids. Germline CDR1 reads SGHRS; CDR2 reads YFSETQ. The V end lost 4 bases, the J end lost 6 bases, and 14 bases lay between the germline ends. The CDR3 nucleotides are TGCGCCAGCAGCCTCGCCGACAGTATCGAGCAGTACTTC. It specifies CASSLADSIEQYF.